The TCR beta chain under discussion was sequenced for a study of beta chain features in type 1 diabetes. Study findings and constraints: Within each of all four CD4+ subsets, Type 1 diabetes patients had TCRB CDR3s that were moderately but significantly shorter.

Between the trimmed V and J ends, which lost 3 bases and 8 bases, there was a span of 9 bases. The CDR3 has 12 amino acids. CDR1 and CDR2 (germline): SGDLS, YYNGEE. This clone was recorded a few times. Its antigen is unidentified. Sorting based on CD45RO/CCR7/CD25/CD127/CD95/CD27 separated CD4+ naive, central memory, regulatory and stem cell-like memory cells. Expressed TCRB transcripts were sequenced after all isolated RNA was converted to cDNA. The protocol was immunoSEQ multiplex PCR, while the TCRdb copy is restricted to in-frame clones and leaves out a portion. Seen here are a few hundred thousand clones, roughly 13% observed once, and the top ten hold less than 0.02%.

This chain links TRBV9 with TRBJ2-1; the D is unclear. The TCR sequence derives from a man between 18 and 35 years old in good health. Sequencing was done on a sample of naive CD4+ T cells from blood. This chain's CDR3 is CASSAGRDEQFF. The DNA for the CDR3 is TGTGCCAGCAGCGCCGGCCGGGATGAGCAGTTCTTC.